Each of the 29 T cell receptor beta chains below was sequenced from the same sample in a study of cytomegalovirus exposure and HLA in healthy donors. Using immunoSEQ multiplex PCR, the repertoire was profiled, and TCRdb retains in-frame clones only, with some absent. The sample consists of approximately 88,000 clones, approximately 96% of them appearing once. The material sequenced was PBMCs. These TCRs come from a woman aged 18-29 years in good health and CMV-seronegative.

The chain couples TRBV9 to TRBJ2-1, with D tentatively TRBD2 (5 bases). CDR3 length equals 17 residues. V was clipped by 0 bases and J by 0 bases, with 13 bases between them. Germline CDR1 and CDR2: SGDLS and YYNGEE. DNA of the CDR3: TGTGCCAGCAGCGTAGAAGTTCAGGACTTCTCCTACAATGAGCAGTTCTTC. Translating it yields CASSVEVQDFSYNEQFF.

The chain links TRBV5-1 to TRBJ2-7; D is ambiguous. V lost 6 bases and J 6 bases, leaving 10 bases between the germline ends. There are 11 residues in the CDR3. From germline, CDR1 is SGHRS and CDR2 YFSETQ. The DNA of the CDR3 is TGCGCCAGCAAAACCGGAGTCGAGCAGTACTTC. It specifies CASKTGVEQYF.

The V call is TRBV18, the J call TRBJ1-5; 7 nucleotides align to TRBD1. V gave up 6 bases and J gave up 4 bases; unmatched junction bases: 18. This CDR3 is built from 18 residues. Germline CDR1 and CDR2: KGHSH and LQKENI. CDR3 nucleotides: TGTGCCAGCTCTCTACTAAGTCCGGGACAGCCGACGAATCAGCCCCAGCATTTT. As protein: CASSLLSPGQPTNQPQHF.

This clone has only one observation. The chain is built from TRBV2 and TRBJ2-1; 10 nucleotides align to TRBD2. Per germline, CDR1 SNHLY and CDR2 FYNNEI. Germline trimming cut 6 bases from V and 7 bases from J; bases unmatched to any gene: 6. This CDR3 comprises 14 residues. The CDR3, as DNA: TGTGCCAGCAGGTCGGGGACTAGCGCTAATGAGCAGTTCTTC. It specifies CASRSGTSANEQFF. Combining the CDR3 with reference TRBV2 and TRBJ2-1 gives the whole variable domain EPEVTQTPSHQVTQMGQEVILRCVPISNHLYFYWYRQILGQKVEFLVSFYNNEISEKSEIFDDQFSVERPDGSNFTLKIRSTKLEDSAMYFCASRSGTSANEQFFGPGTRLTVL.

The chain couples TRBV4-1 to TRBJ2-7, with 8 positions matching TRBD2. This CDR3 is built from 18 residues. Germline V CDR1 and CDR2: MGHRA, YSYEKL. J lost 6 bases, V lost 0 bases, and 16 bases had no gene match. The CDR3, as DNA: TGCGCCAGCAGCCAAGAAGAGGTCGTCTCAGCGGGAGTCTCCGAGCAGTACTTC. Protein product: CASSQEEVVSAGVSEQYF.

The V call is TRBV15, the J call TRBJ2-3, with 7 nucleotides matching TRBD2. This CDR3 is 18 amino acids long. V lost 0 bases to trimming and J lost 3 bases; unmatched junction nucleotides: 12. The germline CDR1 and CDR2 sequences are LNHNV and YYDKDF (reference sequence). The CDR3 sequence is CATSREASGKSGTDTQYF. The CDR3 DNA reads TGTGCCACCAGCAGAGAGGCTAGCGGAAAGTCGGGTACAGATACGCAGTATTTT.

The rearrangement links TRBV7-7 to TRBJ2-1; D is ambiguous. Germline V CDR1 and CDR2: SSHAT, FNYEAQ (reference sequence). The length of the CDR3 is 15 residues. With 5 bases removed from V and 5 bases from J, the gap between germline ends came to 16 bases. This CDR3 is CASSPNPREDNEQFF. CDR3 coding DNA: TGTGCCAGCAGCCCAAATCCTCGTGAGGACAATGAGCAGTTCTTC.

This sequence joins TRBV5-1 and TRBJ2-7, with 8 bases identical to TRBD2. V dropped 2 bases and J dropped 4; count of bases not matched to a gene: 8. The CDR3 is 15 amino acids. The V gene's germline CDR1 is SGHRS and CDR2 YFSETQ. CDR3 residues: CASSLAGDGIYEQYF. CDR3 coding DNA: TGCGCCAGCAGCTTAGCGGGAGACGGTATTTACGAGCAGTACTTC.

V is TRBV14 and J is TRBJ2-4; the D gene is possibly TRBD1 (5 bases). V was pared by 4 bases and J by 0 bases, with 16 bases between. CDR3 size: 17 residues. The germline CDR1 and CDR2 sequences are SGHDN and FVKESK. The CDR3, as DNA: TGTGCCAGCAGCCTGTGGGGCGGAGCCCCAGCCAAAAACATTCAGTACTTC. Its protein is CASSLWGGAPAKNIQYF.

The gene calls are TRBV2 and TRBJ1-4, with 11 bases fitting TRBD1. CDR3 size: 13 residues. Germline CDR1 is SNHLY and CDR2 is FYNNEI. Germline trimming cut 8 bases from V and 10 bases from J; bases unmatched to any gene: 6. CDR3 region: CASGGQGAAKLFF. Here the CDR3 DNA reads TGTGCCAGCGGTGGACAGGGGGCGGCAAAACTGTTTTTT.

V gene TRBV5-1 combines with J gene TRBJ2-3; 7 nucleotides align to TRBD2. The ends lost 0 bases at V and 5 bases at J; junction bases unmatched: 6. CDR1 is SGHRS, CDR2 YFSETQ, per germline. The CDR3 contains 15 residues. CDR3 loop: CASSLEGGVEDTQYF. DNA of the CDR3: TGCGCCAGCAGCTTGGAGGGAGGGGTGGAAGATACGCAGTATTTT.

The sample holds one count of this clone. This chain connects TRBV6-1 to TRBJ1-1; D uncertain. The V and J ends lost 9 bases and 7 bases respectively, with 12 bases between them. The CDR3 is 11 residues long. CDR1 MNHNS and CDR2 SASEGT come from the germline V gene. The CDR3 DNA reads TGTGCCAGAGGCAGTGGGAGTGAAGCTTTCTTT. Its translation: CARGSGSEAFF.

The V and J genes are TRBV10-3 and TRBJ1-1; a possible D gene is TRBD1 (5 bases). The germline gives CDR1 ENHRY, CDR2 SYGVKD. V lost 4 bases to trimming and J lost 1 base, with 10 bases between them. The length of the CDR3 is 14 residues. In DNA form, the CDR3 reads TGTGCCATCAGTGTTGGGGGGGAGAACACTGAAGCTTTCTTT. Protein product: CAISVGGENTEAFF.

The V call is TRBV19, the J call TRBJ1-3; 10 bases map to TRBD1. Germline V gives CDR1 LNHDA, CDR2 SQIVND (reference sequence). The CDR3 spans 14 residues. The trim removed 9 bases at V and 1 base at J, leaving 3 bases unmatched. The CDR3 DNA follows: TGTGCCAGCCAGGACAGGGGGTCTGGAAACACCATATATTTT. It specifies CASQDRGSGNTIYF. Supplemented by reference TRBV19 and TRBJ1-3, the full variable domain reads DGGITQSPKYLFRKEGQNVTLSCEQNLNHDAMYWYRQDPGQGLRLIYYSQIVNDFQKGDIAEGYSVSREKKESFPLTVTSAQKNPTAFYLCASQDRGSGNTIYFGEGSWLTVV.

The chain uses TRBV11-2 and TRBJ2-5, with D possibly matching TRBD2 (5 bases). The germline gives CDR1 SGHAT, CDR2 FQNNGV. Trimming removed 4 bases from V and 2 bases from J, with 11 bases in between. CDR3 size: 14 residues. The CDR3 region has the DNA TGTGCCAGCAGCTACGGGATTTCACAAGAGACCCAGTACTTC. Amino acid sequence: CASSYGISQETQYF.

This clone was detected only once. The J gene is TRBJ1-2, the V gene TRBV6-1; a weak D match, TRBD1 (5 bases). Trimming took 8 bases from V and 5 from J, leaving 18 bases between them. The germline V gene encodes CDR1 MNHNS and CDR2 SASEGT. The CDR3 contains 14 residues. CDR3 sequence reads: CASLNDRGPYGYTF. CDR3 coding DNA: TGTGCCAGCCTTAACGACAGAGGCCCTTATGGCTACACCTTC.

The genes are TRBV6-4 and TRBJ2-2; TRBD2 is a possible D gene (6 bases). Germline loops: CDR1 MRHNA, CDR2 SNTAGT. Trimming removed 6 bases from V and 3 bases from J, with 8 bases in between. The CDR3 loop spans 13 amino acids. The CDR3 region is CASSQRDTGELFF. CDR3 coding DNA: TGTGCCAGCAGCCAGCGGGACACCGGGGAGCTGTTTTTT.

The chain joins TRBV4-1 to TRBJ2-7; 9 bases are a match to TRBD1. With 6 bases clipped from V and 5 bases from J, the junction kept 8 bases outside the gene matches. The CDR3 is 14 amino acids. Germline loops: CDR1 MGHRA, CDR2 YSYEKL. CDR3 sequence (DNA): TGCGCCAGCAGTCCTTCGGGGACAGGGAACGAGCAGTACTTC. This sequence encodes CASSPSGTGNEQYF.

The chain joins TRBV6-1 to TRBJ1-1; D not certain. The germline V and J ends were trimmed by 2 bases and 0 bases, with 22 bases remaining between them. The length of the CDR3 is 19 residues. Germline V gives CDR1 MNHNS, CDR2 SASEGT. CDR3 bases: TGTGCCAGCAGTGAACAACTTACGAGGGAACATCCCATGAACACTGAAGCTTTCTTT. It specifies CASSEQLTREHPMNTEAFF.

The chain combines TRBV6-1 with TRBJ1-5, with D hard to call. V was clipped by 5 bases and J by 7 bases, with 9 bases between them. The germline gives CDR1 MNHNS, CDR2 SASEGT. The CDR3 spans 12 residues. The CDR3 loop reads CASSPRGQPQHF. In DNA, the CDR3 is TGTGCCAGCAGTCCGCGGGGACAGCCCCAGCATTTT.

The chain combines TRBV4-1 with TRBJ1-1; D unclear. V was clipped by 4 bases and J by 1 base, with 7 bases between them. Germline V gives CDR1 MGHRA, CDR2 YSYEKL. CDR3 length equals 13 residues. The CDR3 bases are TGCGCCAGCAGCCCGGTACGGAACACTGAAGCTTTCTTT. It encodes CASSPVRNTEAFF.

The chain combines TRBV11-2 with TRBJ1-1; D might be TRBD1 (6 bases). Germline values: CDR1 SGHAT, CDR2 FQNNGV. CDR3 length equals 14 residues. V was clipped by 3 bases and J by 1 base, with 9 bases between them. CDR3 protein: CASSFGTTNTEAFF. The CDR3, as DNA: TGTGCCAGCAGCTTCGGGACAACGAACACTGAAGCTTTCTTT.

The V and J genes are TRBV20-1 and TRBJ2-3; D is unclear. This CDR3 is built from 8 residues. The V and J ends lost 6 bases and 14 bases respectively, with 9 bases between them. Germline V gives CDR1 DFQATT, CDR2 SNEGSKA (reference sequence). The CDR3 DNA is TGCAGTGCGAGGCTTGGGTATTTT. Translating it yields CSARLGYF.

The chain is built from TRBV19 and TRBJ2-6; D is perhaps TRBD1 (5 bases). The germline V gene has CDR1 LNHDA and CDR2 SQIVND (reference sequence). The ends were cut back, 5 bases at V and 2 bases at J, with 10 bases in the middle. This CDR3 has 15 amino acids. CDR3 amino acids: CASSGEGAGANVLTF. The CDR3 coding sequence is TGTGCCAGTAGTGGAGAAGGGGCTGGGGCCAACGTCCTGACTTTC.

This chain connects TRBV28 to TRBJ1-3; 7 bases map to TRBD1. Trimming took 5 bases from V and 0 from J; bases not matched to a gene: 7. From germline, CDR1 is MDHEN and CDR2 SYDVKM. The length of the CDR3 is 16 residues. DNA for the CDR3: TGTGCCAGCAGTCCGACAGGGCGCTACTCTGGAAACACCATATATTTT. It encodes CASSPTGRYSGNTIYF.

The V gene is TRBV6-5, the J gene TRBJ2-1, with 7 positions matching TRBD2. Germline lookup yields CDR1 MNHEY and CDR2 SVGAGI. This CDR3 contains 15 residues. J gave up 9 bases and V 0 bases, and 8 bases lay outside the gene matches. The CDR3 DNA sequence: TGTGCCAGCAGTTACTCCCCGACTAGCTCAGGTGAGCAGTTCTTC. It yields the protein CASSYSPTSSGEQFF.

The V gene is TRBV2, the J gene TRBJ1-1, with D possibly TRBD1 on 5 matching bases. Trimming removed 5 bases at V and 5 bases at J, with 9 bases between. Germline V gives CDR1 SNHLY, CDR2 FYNNEI. The CDR3 has 12 residues. This chain's CDR3 is CASSPGGTEAFF. The CDR3 coding sequence is TGTGCCAGCAGTCCGGGGGGAACTGAAGCTTTCTTT.

J is TRBJ2-3 and V is TRBV7-6; 15 bases line up with TRBD2. In germline, CDR1 is SGHVS, CDR2 FNYEAQ. Trimming at V came to 2 bases and at J to 5 bases, leaving 5 bases not matched to a gene. This CDR3 is 17 amino acids long. The DNA for the CDR3 is TGTGCCAGCAGCTTATTATGGACTAGCGGGAGGGAAGATACGCAGTATTTT. Residues: CASSLLWTSGREDTQYF.

V usage is TRBV11-1 and J usage is TRBJ2-2; D is possibly TRBD1 (6 bases). This CDR3 is 14 amino acids long. V was shortened by 1 base and J by 5 bases, with 8 bases between the two germline ends. Germline V CDR1 and CDR2: SGHAT, FQDESV (reference sequence). CDR3 coding DNA: TGTGCCAGCAGCTTAGGGACAGCAACCGGGGAGCTGTTTTTT. Its translation: CASSLGTATGELFF.